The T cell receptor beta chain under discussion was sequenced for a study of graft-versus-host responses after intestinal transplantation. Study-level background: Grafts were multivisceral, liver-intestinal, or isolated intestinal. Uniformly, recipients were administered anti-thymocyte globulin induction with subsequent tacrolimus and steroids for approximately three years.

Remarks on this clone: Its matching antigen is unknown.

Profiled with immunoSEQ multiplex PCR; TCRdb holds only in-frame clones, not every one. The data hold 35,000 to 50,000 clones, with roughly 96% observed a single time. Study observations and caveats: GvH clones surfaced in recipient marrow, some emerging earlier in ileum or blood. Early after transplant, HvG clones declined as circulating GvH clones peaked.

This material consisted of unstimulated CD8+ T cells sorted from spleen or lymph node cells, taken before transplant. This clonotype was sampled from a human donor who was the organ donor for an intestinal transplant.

The CDR3 DNA is TGTGCCAGCAGCTTCGGTCAGGGGACCCACAATGAGCAGTTCTTC. Its protein product is CASSFGQGTHNEQFF. The V and J genes are TRBV7-9 and TRBJ2-1, with TRBD1 as a possible D gene (6 bases). The CDR3 extends over 15 amino acids. Germline CDR1 is SEHNR and CDR2 is FQNEAQ (reference sequence). V was trimmed by 3 bases and J by 5 bases, leaving 14 bases between them.